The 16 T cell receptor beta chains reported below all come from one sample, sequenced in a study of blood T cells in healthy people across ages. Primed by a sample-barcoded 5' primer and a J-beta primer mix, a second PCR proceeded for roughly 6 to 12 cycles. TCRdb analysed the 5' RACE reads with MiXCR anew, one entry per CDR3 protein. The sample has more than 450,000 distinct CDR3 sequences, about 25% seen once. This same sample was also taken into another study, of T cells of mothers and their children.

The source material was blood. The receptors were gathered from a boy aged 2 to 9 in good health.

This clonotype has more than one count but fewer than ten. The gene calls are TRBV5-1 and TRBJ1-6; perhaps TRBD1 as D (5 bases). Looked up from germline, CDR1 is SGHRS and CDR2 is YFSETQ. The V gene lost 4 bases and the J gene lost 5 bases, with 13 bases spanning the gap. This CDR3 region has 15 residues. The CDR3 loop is CASSDRQRNNSPLHF. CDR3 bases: TGCGCCAGCAGCGACAGACAACGAAATAATTCACCCCTCCACTTT.

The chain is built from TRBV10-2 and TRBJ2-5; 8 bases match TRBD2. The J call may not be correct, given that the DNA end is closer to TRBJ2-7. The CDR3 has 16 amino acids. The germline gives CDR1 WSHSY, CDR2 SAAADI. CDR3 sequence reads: CASSESELADNYEQYF. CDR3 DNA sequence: TGCGCCAGCAGTGAGTCGGAACTAGCGGATAACTACGAGCAGTACTTC.

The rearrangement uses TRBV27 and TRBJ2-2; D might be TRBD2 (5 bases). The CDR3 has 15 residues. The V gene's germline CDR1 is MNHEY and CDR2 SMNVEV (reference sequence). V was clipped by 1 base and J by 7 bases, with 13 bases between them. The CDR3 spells CASSLFVGRGGELFF. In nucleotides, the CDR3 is TGTGCCAGCAGTTTATTTGTAGGGAGAGGCGGGGAGCTGTTTTTT.

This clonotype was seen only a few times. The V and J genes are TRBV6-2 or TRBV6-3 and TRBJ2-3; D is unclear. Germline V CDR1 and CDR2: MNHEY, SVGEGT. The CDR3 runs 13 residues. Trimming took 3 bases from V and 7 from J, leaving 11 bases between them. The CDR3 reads CASSYSEIHTQYF. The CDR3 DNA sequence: TGTGCCAGCAGTTATTCGGAAATCCATACGCAGTATTTT.

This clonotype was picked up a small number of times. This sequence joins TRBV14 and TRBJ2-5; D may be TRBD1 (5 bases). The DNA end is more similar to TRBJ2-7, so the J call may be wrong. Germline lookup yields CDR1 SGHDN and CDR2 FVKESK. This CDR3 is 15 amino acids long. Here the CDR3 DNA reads TGTGCCAGCAGCCAAAGAATGGACATCTCCTACGAGCAGTACTTC. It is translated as CASSQRMDISYEQYF.

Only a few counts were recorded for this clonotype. The chain's CDR3 is CATRRWDYTGELFF. The CDR3 DNA reads as TGTGCCACCAGGAGGTGGGACTACACCGGGGAGCTGTTTTTT. The rearrangement uses TRBV15 and TRBJ2-2; a possible D gene is TRBD2 (6 bases). V lost 6 bases to trimming and J lost 3 bases, with 11 bases between them. The CDR3 loop spans 14 amino acids. Germline CDR1 LNHNV, CDR2 YYDKDF (reference sequence).

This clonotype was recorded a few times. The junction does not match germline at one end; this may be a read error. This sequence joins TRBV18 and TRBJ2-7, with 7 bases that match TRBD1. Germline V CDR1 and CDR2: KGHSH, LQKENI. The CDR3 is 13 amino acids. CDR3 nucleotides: TGTGCCAGCTCACCTCGGGACAGCGGTTCCCAGGACTTC. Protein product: CASSPRDSGSQDF. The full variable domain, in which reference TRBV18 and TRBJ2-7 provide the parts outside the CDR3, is NAGVMQNPRHLVRRRGQEARLRCSPMKGHSHVYWYRQLPEEGLKFMVYLQKENIIDESGMPKERFSAEFPKEGPSILRIQQVVRGDSAAYFCASSPRDSGSQDFGPGTRLTVT.

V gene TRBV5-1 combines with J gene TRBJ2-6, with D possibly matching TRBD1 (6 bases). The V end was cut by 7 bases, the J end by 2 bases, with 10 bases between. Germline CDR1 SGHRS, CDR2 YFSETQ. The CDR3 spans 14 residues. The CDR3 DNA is TGCGCCAGCCAAACAGGGCCTGGGGCCAACGTCCTGACTTTC. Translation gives CASQTGPGANVLTF.

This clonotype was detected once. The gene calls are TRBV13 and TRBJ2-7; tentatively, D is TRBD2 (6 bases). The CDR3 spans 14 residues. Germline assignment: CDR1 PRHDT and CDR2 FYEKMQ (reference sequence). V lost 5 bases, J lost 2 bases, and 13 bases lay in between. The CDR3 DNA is TGTGCCAGCAGCCCGGGAGAGGGTACCTACGAGCAGTACTTC. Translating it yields CASSPGEGTYEQYF.

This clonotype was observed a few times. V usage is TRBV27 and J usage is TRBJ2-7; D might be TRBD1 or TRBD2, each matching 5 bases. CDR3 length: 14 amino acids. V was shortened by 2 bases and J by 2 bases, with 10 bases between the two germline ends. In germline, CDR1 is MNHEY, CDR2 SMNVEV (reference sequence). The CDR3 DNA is TGTGCCAGCAGTTTAAGGGACGGCCCCTACGAGCAGTACTTC. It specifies CASSLRDGPYEQYF.

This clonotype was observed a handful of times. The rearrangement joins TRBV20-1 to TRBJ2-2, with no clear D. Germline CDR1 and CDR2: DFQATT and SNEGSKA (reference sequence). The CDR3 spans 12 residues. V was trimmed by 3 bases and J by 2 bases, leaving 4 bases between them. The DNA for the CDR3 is TGCAGTGCTAGCAGTAACACCGGGGAGCTGTTTTTT. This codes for CSASSNTGELFF.

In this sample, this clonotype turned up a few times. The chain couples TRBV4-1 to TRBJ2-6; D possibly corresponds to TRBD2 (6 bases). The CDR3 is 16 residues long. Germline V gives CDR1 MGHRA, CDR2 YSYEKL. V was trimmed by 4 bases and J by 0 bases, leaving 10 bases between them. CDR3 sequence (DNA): TGCGCCAGCAGCCCCGGGACTCACTCTGGGGCCAACGTCCTGACTTTC. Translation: CASSPGTHSGANVLTF.

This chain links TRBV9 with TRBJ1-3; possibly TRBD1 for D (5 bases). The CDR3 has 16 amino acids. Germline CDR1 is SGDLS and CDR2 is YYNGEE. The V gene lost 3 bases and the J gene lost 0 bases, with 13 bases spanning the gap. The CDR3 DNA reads TGTGCCAGCAGCGCCCCGAGGGGTTCCTCTGGAAACACCATATATTTT. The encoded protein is CASSAPRGSSGNTIYF.

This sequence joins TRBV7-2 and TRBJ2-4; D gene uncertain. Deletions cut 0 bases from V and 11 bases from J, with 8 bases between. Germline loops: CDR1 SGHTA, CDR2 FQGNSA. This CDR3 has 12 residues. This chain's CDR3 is CASSLAAPVQYF. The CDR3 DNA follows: TGTGCCAGCAGCTTAGCCGCGCCCGTTCAGTACTTC.

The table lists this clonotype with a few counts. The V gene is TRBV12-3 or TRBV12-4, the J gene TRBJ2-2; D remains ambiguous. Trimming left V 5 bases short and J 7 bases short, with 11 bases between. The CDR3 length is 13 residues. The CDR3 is CASSPLHLGELFF. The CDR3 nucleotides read TGTGCCAGCAGTCCTCTACATCTCGGGGAGCTGTTTTTT.

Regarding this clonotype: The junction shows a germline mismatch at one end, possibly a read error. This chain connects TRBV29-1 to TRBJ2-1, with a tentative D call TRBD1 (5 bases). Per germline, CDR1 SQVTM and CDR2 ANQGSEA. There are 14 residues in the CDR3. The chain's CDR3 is CSLLQESSCNEQFF. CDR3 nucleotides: TGCAGCTTACTACAGGAGAGCTCCTGCAATGAGCAGTTCTTC.